This T cell receptor (beta chain) emerged from a study of T cells in Graves' hyperthyroidism and ophthalmopathy (dated by TCRdb to between 2019 and 2020). About the full investigation: Peripheral blood was sampled at the time of initial diagnosis, prior to any treatment. TCR V-J signatures able to tell the groups apart were searched for in a discovery cohort of 100 patients, of whom 40 to 45 had Graves' ophthalmopathy and some 60 had stable Graves' hyperthyroidism. Whether ophthalmopathy could be predicted prospectively was tested in an independent validation cohort made up of roughly 19 hyperthyroidism patients plus 17 patients who later progressed to ophthalmopathy. The 100 or so discovery patients were divided at random into training and test sets in a 7:3 ratio. In addition, the study compared T-cell repertoires in thyroid tissue and in blood from 6 or 7 Graves' hyperthyroidism patients. Following sampling, methimazole starting at 30 mg daily was given to hyperthyroidism patients, and high-dose intravenous methylprednisolone was given to ophthalmopathy patients. According to the paper, TCR Vbeta CDR3 sequencing was carried out on over 130 peripheral blood samples, which came from around 43 ophthalmopathy, roughly 75 hyperthyroidism and about 17 progressor patients. Results and caveats for the whole study, not just this receptor: No statistical method was used to fix the sample size in advance, and group allocation was not hidden from the investigators. Most expanded thyroid clonotypes (frequency above 0.001) were also detected in blood, a finding suggesting that blood repertoires may reflect thyroid immune responses. In cross-validation, a model built on a 13 V-J signature told ophthalmopathy apart from stable hyperthyroidism with 85% to 90% sensitivity and approximately 81% specificity, and in testing the same model reached 80%/75%. In validation, the model predicted progression to ophthalmopathy a median of roughly 6.2 months before onset, with 65% to 71% sensitivity and roughly 79% specificity.

In regard to this clonotype: Its antigen has not been determined. A read error is possible here, since a much larger clone lies one base away.

The CDR3 has 16 amino acids, counting the end cysteine and phenylalanine. The read is trimmed to its CDR3 DNA, 48 bases read in frame from base 1. The germline V gene sets CDR1 to MNHEY and CDR2 to SVGEGT. V sheds 4 bases and J sheds 6 bases, leaving 22 bases between their ends. The TCR beta CDR3 regions were amplified from the RNA transcripts. The first round of RT-PCR for the TCR CDR3 was performed with the HTBI primer set and the Qiagen OneStep RT-PCR kit. Libraries were constructed in a second round of multiplex PCR, after which size selection and purification were carried out. Libraries were sequenced paired-end with 100 bp reads on an Illumina HiSeq2000. The original pipeline was this. SOAPnuke was used to process the raw data, with reads discarded if the reads contained adapters or uncalled bases, had a mean Phred below 15, or lacked an exact constant-primer or identifier match. High-quality paired reads were merged with COPE v1.2.5, and unique nucleotide sequences were defined as clonotypes. MiTCR v1.1 was used to align the clonotypes against IMGT TRBV, TRBD and TRBJ reference segments. The analysis was restricted to V-J combinations with a frequency above 0.0001, which together covered 99% to 99.2% of the repertoires. A TCS score was defined as the ratio of F50 (clonal expansion) to E x V (chaos), with BLOSUM62-based TCRdist applied between CDR3 peptides within each V-J. Welch's t-statistics and random forest reduced 500 to 550 V-J features to 13, which were used in a naive Bayes classifier (R e1071). TCRdb applied fastp at Q25 and MiXCR to the public reads, then kept only in-frame beta chains. Duplicate CDR3 protein sequences are folded into a single record with the most common DNA and genes. For this entry, the V and J calls and clone size follow TCRdb and not the study's own pipeline. Here the sample has 300,000 to 400,000 distinct CDR3 sequences; 15% to 20% occur a single time. The leading ten clones occupy approximately 54% of the sample.

Stable Graves' hyperthyroidism was defined as no progression to ophthalmopathy during 18 months of follow-up. The hyperthyroidism patients were between 18 and 65 years old and newly diagnosed, with a disease duration of less than 2 months. Any patient with an uncontrolled infection, another autoimmune disease, pregnancy or lactation was excluded. Diagnoses relied on clinical symptoms, serum thyroxine and TRAb, thyroid ultrasound and orbital computed tomography. Ficoll-Paque density gradient centrifugation was used to isolate PBMCs from about 10 ml of fresh peripheral blood. Trizol reagent was used to extract total RNA, and RNA quality was then checked on an Agilent 2100 Bioanalyzer.

The sample was blood. The sequence came from a woman aged 50 to 65 with Graves' hyperthyroidism. Recombination connected TRBV6-2 or TRBV6-3 to TRBJ2-7; perhaps TRBD1 is the D gene, with 5 bases matching. Here is the DNA: TGTGCCAGCAGTTGGGGCCAGCGTCCCCAAACCTGCGAGCAGTACTTC. This yields the protein CASSWGQRPQTCEQYF.